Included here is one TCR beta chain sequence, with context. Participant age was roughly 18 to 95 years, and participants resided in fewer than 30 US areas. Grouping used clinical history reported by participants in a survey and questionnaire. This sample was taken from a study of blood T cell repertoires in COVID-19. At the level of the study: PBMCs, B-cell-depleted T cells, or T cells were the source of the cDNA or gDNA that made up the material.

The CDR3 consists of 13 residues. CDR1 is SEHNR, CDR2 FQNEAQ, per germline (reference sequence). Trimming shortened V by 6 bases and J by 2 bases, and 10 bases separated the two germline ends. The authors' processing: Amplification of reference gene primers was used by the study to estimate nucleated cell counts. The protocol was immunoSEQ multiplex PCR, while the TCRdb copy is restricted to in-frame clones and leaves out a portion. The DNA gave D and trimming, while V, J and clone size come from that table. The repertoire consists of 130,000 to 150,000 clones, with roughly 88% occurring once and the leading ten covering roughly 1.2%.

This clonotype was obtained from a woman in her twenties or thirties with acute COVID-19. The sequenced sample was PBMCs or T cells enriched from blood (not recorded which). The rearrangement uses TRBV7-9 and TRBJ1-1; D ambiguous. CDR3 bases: TGTGCCAGCAGTCCGGTCCTCAACACTGAAGCTTTCTTT. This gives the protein CASSPVLNTEAFF.